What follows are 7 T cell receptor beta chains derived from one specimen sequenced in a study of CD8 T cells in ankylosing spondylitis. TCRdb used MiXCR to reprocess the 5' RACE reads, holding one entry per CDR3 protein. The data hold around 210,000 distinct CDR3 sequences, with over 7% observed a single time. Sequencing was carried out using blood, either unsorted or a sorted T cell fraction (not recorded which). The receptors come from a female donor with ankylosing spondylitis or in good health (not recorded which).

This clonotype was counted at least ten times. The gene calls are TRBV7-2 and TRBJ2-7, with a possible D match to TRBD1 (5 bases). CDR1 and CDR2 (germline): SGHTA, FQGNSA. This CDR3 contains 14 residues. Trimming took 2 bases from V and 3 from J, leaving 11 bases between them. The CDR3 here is CASSLLSRGYEQYF. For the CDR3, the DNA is TGTGCCAGCAGCTTACTCTCAAGGGGCTACGAGCAGTACTTC.

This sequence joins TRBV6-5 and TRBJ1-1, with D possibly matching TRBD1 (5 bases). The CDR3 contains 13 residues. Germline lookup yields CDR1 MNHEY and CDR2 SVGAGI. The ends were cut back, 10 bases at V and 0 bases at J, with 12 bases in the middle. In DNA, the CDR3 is TGTGCCACCGGTTTGGACATGAACACTGAAGCTTTCTTT. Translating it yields CATGLDMNTEAFF.

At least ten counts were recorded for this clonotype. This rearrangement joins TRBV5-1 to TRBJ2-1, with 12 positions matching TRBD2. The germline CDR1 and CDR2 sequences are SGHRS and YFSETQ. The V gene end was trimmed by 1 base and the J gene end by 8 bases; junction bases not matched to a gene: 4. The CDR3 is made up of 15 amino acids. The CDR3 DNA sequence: TGCGCCAGCAGCTTGTTGACTAGCGGGAGTCATGAGCAGTTCTTC. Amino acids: CASSLLTSGSHEQFF.

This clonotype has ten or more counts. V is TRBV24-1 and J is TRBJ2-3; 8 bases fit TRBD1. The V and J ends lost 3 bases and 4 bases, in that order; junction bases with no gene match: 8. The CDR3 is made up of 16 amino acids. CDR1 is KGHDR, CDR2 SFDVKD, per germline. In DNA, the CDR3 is TGTGCCACCAGTGATCCAGGACAGGGTGTTCCAGATACGCAGTATTTT. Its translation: CATSDPGQGVPDTQYF.

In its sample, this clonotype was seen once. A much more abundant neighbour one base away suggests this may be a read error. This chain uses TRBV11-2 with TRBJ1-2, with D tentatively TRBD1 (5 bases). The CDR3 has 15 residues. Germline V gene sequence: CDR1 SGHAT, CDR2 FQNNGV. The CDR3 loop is CTSSLGGRDRFGYTF. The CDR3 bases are TGTACCAGCAGCTTAGGAGGCCGGGACCGGTTTGGGTACACCTTC.

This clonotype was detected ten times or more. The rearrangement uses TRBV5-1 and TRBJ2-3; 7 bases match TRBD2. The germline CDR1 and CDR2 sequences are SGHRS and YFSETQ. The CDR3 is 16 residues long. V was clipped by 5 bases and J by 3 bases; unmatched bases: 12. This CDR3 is CASRPPGLVITDTQYF. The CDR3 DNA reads TGCGCCAGCAGACCTCCAGGACTAGTAATTACAGATACGCAGTATTTT. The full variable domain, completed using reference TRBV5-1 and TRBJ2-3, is KAGVTQTPRYLIKTRGQQVTLSCSPISGHRSVSWYQQTPGQGLQFLFEYFSETQRNKGNFPGRFSGRQFSNSRSEMNVSTLELGDSALYLCASRPPGLVITDTQYFGPGTRLTVL.

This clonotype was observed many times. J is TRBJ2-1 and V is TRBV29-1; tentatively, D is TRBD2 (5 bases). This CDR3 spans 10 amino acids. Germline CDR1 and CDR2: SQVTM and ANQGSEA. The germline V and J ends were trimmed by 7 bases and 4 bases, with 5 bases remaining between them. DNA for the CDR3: TGCAGCGGCGGGTACAATGAGCAGTTCTTC. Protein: CSGGYNEQFF.